This T cell receptor (beta chain) was sequenced during a study of T cell repertoires in cytomegalovirus infection. The CDR3 is 16 amino acids. The V end was cut by 2 bases, the J end by 1 base, with 14 bases between. Each CDR3 protein is one row after TCRdb ran MiXCR on the reads. The sample lists fewer than 950,000 distinct CDR3 sequences; around a third were seen once. This clonotype has a handful of counts. Its antigen remains unknown. This chain joins TRBV12-3 or TRBV12-4 and TRBJ1-1; a weak D match, TRBD1 (5 bases). The TCR comes from a human donor in good health (CMV status not recorded). Some clones in this sample may be carry-over from other donors' samples. This specimen was cultured CD8+ T cells from PBMCs, taken from culture after CMV antigen stimulation. CDR3: CASSLRSRGSNTEAFF. CDR3 sequence (DNA): TGTGCCAGCAGTTTAAGAAGCCGGGGGTCGAACACTGAAGCTTTCTTT.